The subject of this entry is one T cell receptor (beta chain). The data derive from a study of T cells after yellow fever vaccination. A single record per CDR3 protein comes from TCRdb applying MiXCR to the 5' RACE reads. The table lists about 260,000 distinct CDR3 sequences, about 5.2% of them singletons. The CDR3 is 15 amino acids. The germline V and J ends were trimmed by 5 bases and 5 bases, with 16 bases remaining between them. Germline-derived CDR1 and CDR2 are LNHDA and SQIVND (reference sequence). The chain uses TRBV19 and TRBJ1-5, with a weak D call TRBD1 (5 bases). The source was CD4+ T cells sorted from PBMCs, collected on the day of the yellow fever booster vaccination. This clonotype was sampled from a man younger than 30 who received the YFV17D yellow fever vaccine. The CDR3 coding sequence is TGTGCCAGTAGTCCGCTAGGGGACGGCGATCAGCCCCAGCATTTT. Translation gives CASSPLGDGDQPQHF. Complete variable domain (other parts from reference TRBV19 and TRBJ1-5): DGGITQSPKYLFRKEGQNVTLSCEQNLNHDAMYWYRQDPGQGLRLIYYSQIVNDFQKGDIAEGYSVSREKKESFPLTVTSAQKNPTAFYLCASSPLGDGDQPQHFGDGTRLSIL.